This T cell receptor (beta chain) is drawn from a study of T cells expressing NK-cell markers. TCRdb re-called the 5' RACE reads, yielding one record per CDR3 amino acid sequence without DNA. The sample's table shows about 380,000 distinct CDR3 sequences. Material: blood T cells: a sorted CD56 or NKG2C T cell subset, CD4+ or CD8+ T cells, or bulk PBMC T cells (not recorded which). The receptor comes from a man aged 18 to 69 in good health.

The CDR3 is CSAESWDRGTPDTQYF. This chain connects TRBV20-1 to TRBJ2-3; TCRdb's D call, TRBD1, is unchecked because there is no DNA. CDR1 and CDR2 (germline): DFQATT, SNEGSKA (reference sequence). The CDR3 runs 16 residues.